This is a list of T cell receptor beta chains from one sample in a study of response to subunit inactivated influenza vaccine. TCRdb itself ran the RT-PCR reads through MiXCR, one entry per CDR3 protein. The top ten hold 29% of the sample, which has approximately 170,000 distinct CDR3 sequences, roughly 12% seen once. The same data also went into a second study, on T cells expressing NK-cell markers.

The sample in question was CD8+ T cells sorted from PBMCs, obtained about 12 days after vaccination. These receptors were collected from a man aged 45 to 65 who received an inactivated influenza vaccine. The conserved cysteine and the conserved F or W are not part of the CDR3 here. Some rows mark clone size as missing; the rest say once, few, many or name a class of expanded clone.

NA TRBJ2-5 TRBV14 ASSPLTELRTQY
NA TRBJ2-7 TRBV2 ASSSGTGVDEQY
many TRBJ2-5 TRBV12-3/TRBV12-4 ASSSLPVETQY
NA TRBJ2-5 TRBV6-1 ASSGLGALKTQY
few TRBJ2-7 TRBV28 ASSYPFGSYEQY
few TRBJ1-5 TRBV7-8 ASSLQVQPQH
few TRBJ2-7 TRBV2 ASREQGFSAYEQY
many TRBJ1-1 TRBV20-1 SAVIGEGTEAF
many TRBJ2-7 TRBV12-3/TRBV12-4 ASSFEGYEQY
NA TRBJ2-1 TRBV7-8 ASSLGGTTNNEQF